A single sample is the source of the 8 T cell receptor beta chains below, sequenced in a study of shared clonotypes between healthy human individuals. Assay: immunoSEQ multiplex PCR; the TCRdb copy retains only in-frame clones and omits some. Here the sample spans a few million clones, around 90% being singletons. Material: naive CD4+ T cells from PBMCs. Subset noted: CD45RA+ positively selected. Every receptor here comes from a man aged 18 to 30 in good health. Some clones in this sample may be carry-over from other donors' samples.

This clone was seen more than once but under ten times. The same CDR3 can be traced to other DNA sequences in this sample. The chain links TRBV5-1 to TRBJ1-1, with no clear D. Germline CDR1 is SGHRS and CDR2 is YFSETQ. The V end lost 0 bases, the J end lost 3 bases, and 6 bases lay between the germline ends. The CDR3 is 13 amino acids. CDR3 in amino acids: CASSLVLDTEAFF. The DNA of the CDR3 is TGCGCCAGCAGCTTGGTTTTGGACACTGAAGCTTTCTTT.

The rearrangement uses TRBV6-5 and TRBJ2-1; tentatively, D is TRBD1 (7 bases). There are 15 residues in the CDR3. Germline CDR1 MNHEY, CDR2 SVGAGI. Trimming stripped 6 bases from V and 8 bases from J, with 20 bases between. The CDR3 spells CASSRSGGRIDEQFF. The CDR3 nucleotides read TGTGCCAGCAGCCGGTCAGGGGGGAGAATCGATGAGCAGTTCTTC.

This CDR3 reads CASSQFEQGITEAFF. The DNA of the CDR3 is TGCGCCAGCAGTCAATTCGAACAGGGCATCACTGAAGCTTTCTTT. The chain couples TRBV23-1 to TRBJ1-1; D possibly corresponds to TRBD1 (6 bases). TRBV23-1 is identified as an open reading frame with a role that is uncertain. Trimming took off 1 base at V and 4 bases at J, with 13 bases between the two ends. The CDR3 contains 15 residues.

The chain carries TRBV6-7 and TRBJ2-7; TRBD1 or TRBD2 may be the D gene (5 bases each). TRBV6-7 is placed among ORFs of uncertain function. V lost 4 bases to trimming and J lost 7 bases, with 14 bases between them. This CDR3 spans 13 amino acids. The CDR3 spells CASSLQATGEQYF. DNA for the CDR3: TGTGCCAGCAGTTTACAGGCCACGGGAGAGCAGTACTTC.

This CDR3 is CASSTTHRGPTEAFF. The CDR3 nucleotides read TGTGCCAGCAGTACAACCCACAGGGGACCGACTGAAGCTTTCTTT. The chain couples TRBV6-6 to TRBJ1-1; the match to TRBD1 covers 7 bases. The CDR3 covers 15 residues. The germline V gene has CDR1 MNHNY and CDR2 SVGAGI (reference sequence). V lost 5 bases to trimming and J lost 5 bases; unmatched junction nucleotides: 11.

V is TRBV6-1 and J is TRBJ1-3, with a tentative D call TRBD1 (6 bases). V was cut by 4 bases and J by 2 bases, with 15 bases left in between. CDR1 and CDR2 (germline): MNHNS, SASEGT. This CDR3 region has 16 residues. CDR3: CASSANPQGPGNTIYF. In DNA, the CDR3 is TGTGCCAGCAGTGCAAACCCTCAGGGGCCTGGAAACACCATATATTTT.

The rearrangement joins TRBV6-5 to TRBJ2-3; 12 nucleotides line up with TRBD1. With V trimmed by 10 bases and J by 7 bases, 9 bases remained unmatched. Germline V gene data show CDR1 as MNHEY and CDR2 as SVGAGI. The length of the CDR3 is 14 residues. In nucleotides, the CDR3 is TGTGCCATCCGACCGGGACAGGGGGCTAATACGCAGTATTTT. This translates into CAIRPGQGANTQYF.

V usage is TRBV28 and J usage is TRBJ2-7, with TRBD1 matching 9 bases. CDR1 and CDR2 (germline): MDHEN, SYDVKM. The V gene end was trimmed by 7 bases and the J gene end by 5 bases; junction bases not matched to a gene: 12. The CDR3 length is 15 residues. The CDR3 spells CASNERTGVSDEQYF. For the CDR3, the DNA is TGTGCCAGCAATGAGCGGACAGGGGTGTCCGACGAGCAGTACTTC.